The TCR beta chain described here comes from a study of CD8+CD57+ T cells in acquired aplastic anemia. As for the study in general: The sorted CD4+ and CD8+ cells yielded an average around 3 ug of DNA.

Study-wide points: The CD8+ Simpson's diversity of patients and controls was not significantly different. Patients had twenty-nine CD8+ CDR3 sequences in common with controls (the shared set).

Of note for this clonotype: Its antigen is still unknown.

Using genomic DNA as the template, TCR beta VDJ and CDR3 profiling was carried out. Each CDR3 protein is one row after TCRdb ran MiXCR on the reads. The top ten hold around 7.6% of the sample, which has a few hundred thousand distinct CDR3 sequences, 56% seen once. The TCR originated in a human donor with severe aplastic anemia or a healthy control (not recorded which). Sequenced sample: sorted CD4+, CD8+, or CD8+CD57+ T cells (not recorded which) from PBMCs.

The CDR3 DNA follows: TGTGCCAGCAGCCCAACAGCGGGGGGAGGAGAGACCCAGTACTTC. As protein: CASSPTAGGGETQYF. The chain uses TRBV7-2 and TRBJ2-5, with 9 positions matching TRBD2. CDR3 length: 15 amino acids. Germline-derived CDR1 and CDR2 are SGHTA and FQGNSA. Unmatched junction bases numbered 8, after V lost 5 bases and J lost 4 bases.